The 18 T cell receptor beta chains below come from one sample, sequenced in a study of cytomegalovirus exposure and HLA in healthy donors. Primers included in the PCR were 60 Vbeta and 13 Jbeta primers. TCRdb's copy holds only in-frame clones and misses some; the assay was immunoSEQ multiplex PCR. The sample holds about 160,000 clones; approximately 81% are singletons and the top ten take approximately 2.4%. The sample taken for sequencing was PBMCs. The receptors come from a female donor in good health and CMV-seronegative.

V is TRBV18 and J is TRBJ1-6, with D possibly matching TRBD1 (6 bases). The CDR3 length is 15 residues. Trimming shortened V by 2 bases and J by 9 bases, and 14 bases separated the two germline ends. Germline lookup yields CDR1 KGHSH and CDR2 LQKENI. This CDR3 reads CASSPWAGVGSPLHF. In nucleotides, the CDR3 is TGTGCCAGCTCACCATGGGCAGGGGTTGGTTCACCCCTCCACTTT.

This clone has a handful of counts. The chain recombines TRBV7-9 with TRBJ1-4; no definite D call. Germline lookup yields CDR1 SEHNR and CDR2 FQNEAQ (reference sequence). The V end was cut by 3 bases, the J end by 5 bases, with 13 bases between. The CDR3 contains 15 residues. Here the CDR3 DNA reads TGTGCCAGCAGCTTCTATGATACGGGAAATGAAAAACTGTTTTTT. Translated, it gives CASSFYDTGNEKLFF.

The rearrangement joins TRBV5-4 to TRBJ2-1; D is perhaps TRBD2 (6 bases). This CDR3 is 17 amino acids long. Germline CDR1 reads SGHNT; CDR2 reads YYREEE (reference sequence). V lost 1 base and J lost 6, with 20 bases in between. This chain's CDR3 is CASSLWAGTALFNEQFF. The CDR3 DNA is TGTGCCAGCAGCTTGTGGGCGGGAACAGCCCTGTTCAATGAGCAGTTCTTC.

The gene calls are TRBV7-9 and TRBJ1-6, with 7 bases that match TRBD1. CDR1 and CDR2 (germline): SEHNR, FQNEAQ (reference sequence). The V and J ends lost 1 base and 1 base, in that order; junction bases with no gene match: 4. This CDR3 comprises 17 residues. In DNA form, the CDR3 reads TGTGCCAGCAGCTTAGGCGCAGGGGGATCCTATAATTCACCCCTCCACTTT. Translated: CASSLGAGGSYNSPLHF. The whole variable domain, remainder taken from reference TRBV7-9 and TRBJ1-6, is DTGVSQNPRHKITKRGQNVTFRCDPISEHNRLYWYRQTLGQGPEFLTYFQNEAQLEKSRLLSDRFSAERPKGSFSTLEIQRTEQGDSAMYLCASSLGAGGSYNSPLHFGNGTRLTVT.

The chain carries TRBV7-2 and TRBJ2-3, with 7 bases matching TRBD1. The CDR3 covers 15 residues. The germline CDR1 and CDR2 sequences are SGHTA and FQGNSA. V gave up 4 bases and J gave up 4 bases; unmatched junction bases: 8. The CDR3 sequence: CASSSNRGAPDTQYF. DNA for the CDR3: TGTGCCAGCAGCTCAAACAGGGGTGCCCCAGATACGCAGTATTTT.

This chain uses TRBV30 with TRBJ2-6; maybe TRBD1 (6 bases). Trimming shortened V by 3 bases and J by 2 bases, and 17 bases separated the two germline ends. Germline V gene sequence: CDR1 GTSNPN, CDR2 SVGIG (reference sequence). The CDR3 covers 17 residues. CDR3 sequence: CAWSLLQGKAGANVLTF. Here the CDR3 DNA reads TGTGCCTGGAGCTTACTCCAGGGGAAGGCTGGGGCCAACGTCCTGACTTTC.

The J gene is TRBJ2-2, the V gene TRBV7-9, with 8 positions matching TRBD1. Trimming cost V 4 bases and J 0 bases; bases outside gene matches: 10. CDR3 length: 18 residues. CDR1 is SEHNR, CDR2 FQNEAQ, per germline (reference sequence). CDR3 DNA: TGTGCCAGCAGCTCCCTTCCGGGACAGGACCCGAACACCGGGGAGCTGTTTTTT. Amino acid sequence: CASSSLPGQDPNTGELFF. Using reference TRBV7-9 and TRBJ2-2 for the parts outside the CDR3, the full variable domain is DTGVSQNPRHKITKRGQNVTFRCDPISEHNRLYWYRQTLGQGPEFLTYFQNEAQLEKSRLLSDRFSAERPKGSFSTLEIQRTEQGDSAMYLCASSSLPGQDPNTGELFFGEGSRLTVL.

The chain couples TRBV28 to TRBJ2-7; a possible D gene is TRBD1 (6 bases). Trimming removed 4 bases at V and 2 bases at J, with 12 bases between. CDR3 size: 14 residues. The germline V gene has CDR1 MDHEN and CDR2 SYDVKM. The CDR3 nucleotides read TGTGCCAGCAGTTCCAGGACAGCCACCTACGAGCAGTACTTC. Its protein product is CASSSRTATYEQYF.

The gene calls are TRBV2 and TRBJ2-1, with a tentative D call TRBD1 (5 bases). The CDR3 loop spans 14 amino acids. Trimming shortened V by 1 base and J by 6 bases, and 10 bases separated the two germline ends. Germline CDR1 reads SNHLY; CDR2 reads FYNNEI. In DNA form, the CDR3 reads TGTGCCAGCAGTGAAGACAGGAGCCTCAATGAGCAGTTCTTC. Translated: CASSEDRSLNEQFF.

The CDR3 DNA sequence: TGTGCCAGCACCATCGGGGGGACAGGGAAAACTGAAGCTTTCTTT. As protein: CASTIGGTGKTEAFF. The gene calls are TRBV6-6 and TRBJ1-1; 9 bases are a match to TRBD1. The CDR3 totals 15 residues. CDR1 is MNHNY and CDR2 is SVGAGI in the germline V gene (reference sequence). The trim removed 7 bases at V and 5 bases at J, leaving 11 bases unmatched.

The chain has TRBV11-2 and TRBJ1-2; D uncertain. The CDR3 loop spans 12 amino acids. The V end was cut by 1 base, the J end by 7 bases, with 7 bases between. CDR1 SGHAT and CDR2 FQNNGV come from the germline V gene. CDR3 amino acids: CASSLVRAGYTF. The DNA of the CDR3 is TGTGCCAGCAGCTTAGTGAGGGCTGGCTACACCTTC.

The gene calls are TRBV28 and TRBJ2-1; D gene ambiguous. Germline-derived CDR1 and CDR2 are MDHEN and SYDVKM. V was cut by 5 bases and J by 7 bases, with 15 bases left in between. The CDR3 runs to 14 residues. This CDR3 is CASSPPRRRNEQFF. CDR3 nucleotide sequence: TGTGCCAGCAGTCCACCCCGCAGAAGAAATGAGCAGTTCTTC. The complete variable domain, with remaining parts taken from reference TRBV28 and TRBJ2-1, reads DVKVTQSSRYLVKRTGEKVFLECVQDMDHENMFWYRQDPGLGLRLIYFSYDVKMKEKGDIPEGYSVSREKKERFSLILESASTNQTSMYLCASSPPRRRNEQFFGPGTRLTVL.

The chain recombines TRBV7-8 with TRBJ1-1, with 7 bases identical to TRBD1. Trimming took 5 bases from V and 1 from J; bases not matched to a gene: 1. CDR1 and CDR2 (germline): SGHVS, FQNEAQ. This CDR3 has 13 residues. The CDR3 spells CASSRQGNTEAFF. In DNA form, the CDR3 reads TGTGCCAGCAGCAGACAGGGGAACACTGAAGCTTTCTTT.

V is TRBV29-1 and J is TRBJ1-6, with 11 bases that match TRBD1. The CDR3 has 13 residues. The J segment lost 12 bases and the V segment lost 6 bases, leaving 7 bases of the junction unmatched. The germline V gene has CDR1 SQVTM and CDR2 ANQGSEA. CDR3 residues: CSVSRDRGEPLHF. CDR3 nucleotides: TGCAGCGTCTCCCGGGACAGGGGGGAACCCCTCCACTTT. Full variable domain (outside the CDR3, taken from reference TRBV29-1 and TRBJ1-6): SAVISQKPSRDICQRGTSLTIQCQVDSQVTMMFWYRQQPGQSLTLIATANQGSEATYESGFVIDKFPISRPNLTFSTLTVSNMSPEDSSIYLCSVSRDRGEPLHFGNGTRLTVT.

The CDR3 bases are TGTGCCAGCAAAGGGGGGGGCGCCGGCACAGATACGCAGTATTTT. Translating it yields CASKGGGAGTDTQYF. The rearrangement links TRBV2 to TRBJ2-3, with D possibly matching TRBD2 (7 bases). The length of the CDR3 is 15 residues. CDR1 and CDR2 (germline): SNHLY, FYNNEI. V was shortened by 7 bases and J by 1 base, with 15 bases between the two germline ends.

The table lists this clone with a few counts. This chain uses TRBV5-1 with TRBJ2-3, with TRBD2 matching 8 bases. V lost 0 bases to trimming and J lost 6 bases; unmatched junction nucleotides: 6. This CDR3 has 15 amino acids. Germline CDR1 reads SGHRS; CDR2 reads YFSETQ. In nucleotides, the CDR3 is TGCGCCAGCAGCTTGGAGCCGGGAGGGCAGGATACGCAGTATTTT. This codes for CASSLEPGGQDTQYF.

V is TRBV29-1 and J is TRBJ1-2; D gene ambiguous. The germline V gene encodes CDR1 SQVTM and CDR2 ANQGSEA. With 7 bases removed from V and 4 bases from J, the gap between germline ends came to 16 bases. CDR3 size: 13 residues. CDR3 sequence reads: CSGSSGTAYGYTF. The DNA of the CDR3 is TGCAGCGGGTCGTCGGGAACCGCCTATGGCTACACCTTC.

The chain has TRBV15 and TRBJ2-1; D gene unclear. V was cut by 0 bases and J by 6 bases, with 6 bases left in between. Germline V CDR1 and CDR2: LNHNV, YYDKDF (reference sequence). This CDR3 spans 13 amino acids. CDR3 residues: CATSRDSVNEQFF. CDR3 DNA: TGTGCCACCAGCAGAGATTCGGTCAATGAGCAGTTCTTC.